This passage covers 29 T cell receptor beta chains from one sample sequenced in a study of cytomegalovirus exposure and HLA in healthy donors. It was with 60 Vbeta and 13 Jbeta primers that the PCR ran. Sequencing was performed with immunoSEQ multiplex PCR; in TCRdb, only in-frame clones are kept and a portion is missing. The repertoire holds roughly 140,000 clones, with roughly three quarters as singletons. Sequenced sample: PBMCs. Source of these receptors: a male donor in good health and CMV-seronegative.

The chain links TRBV11-2 to TRBJ1-5; 8 bases map to TRBD1. Per germline, CDR1 SGHAT and CDR2 FQNNGV. The CDR3 sequence is 13 residues long. Germline trimming cut 5 bases from V and 5 bases from J; bases unmatched to any gene: 2. CDR3 region: CASSKTGDQPQHF. DNA of the CDR3: TGTGCCAGCAGCAAGACAGGGGATCAGCCCCAGCATTTT.

There are a few counts of this clone. V usage is TRBV7-3 and J usage is TRBJ2-5; 10 nucleotides agree with TRBD1. Germline V gene data show CDR1 as SGHTA and CDR2 as FQGTGA. V shed 5 bases and J 9 bases; nucleotides not matched to a gene: 6. This CDR3 has 13 residues. The CDR3 is CASSKGQGEAQYF. In nucleotides, the CDR3 is TGTGCCAGCAGCAAAGGACAGGGGGAGGCCCAGTACTTC.

This chain joins TRBV7-2 and TRBJ1-6, with D possibly matching TRBD1 (6 bases). There are 15 residues in the CDR3. The V end lost 2 bases, the J end lost 10 bases, and 15 bases lay between the germline ends. The germline V gene has CDR1 SGHTA and CDR2 FQGNSA. The CDR3, as DNA: TGTGCCAGCAGCTTAAGCGCAGGGGAATCCTCACCCCTCCACTTT. Protein sequence: CASSLSAGESSPLHF.

This chain joins TRBV11-2 and TRBJ1-2; weak D call: TRBD1 (5 bases). Germline assignment: CDR1 SGHAT and CDR2 FQNNGV. V was cut by 2 bases and J by 8 bases, with 15 bases left in between. The CDR3 contains 14 residues. CDR3 residues: CASSLSGQGWGYTF. DNA of the CDR3: TGTGCCAGCAGCTTAAGTGGCCAGGGTTGGGGCTACACCTTC.

V is TRBV27 and J is TRBJ1-2, with 7 bases that match TRBD1. The CDR3 is 13 amino acids. Looked up from germline, CDR1 is MNHEY and CDR2 is SMNVEV (reference sequence). Trimming took 3 bases from V and 8 from J; bases not matched to a gene: 6. The CDR3 DNA reads as TGTGCCAGCAGTTTTTTACAGGGGAGCGGCTACACCTTC. As protein: CASSFLQGSGYTF.

V and J are TRBV6-5 and TRBJ1-1, with unresolved D. This CDR3 has 11 amino acids. V lost 2 bases to trimming and J lost 10 bases, with 8 bases between them. CDR1 MNHEY and CDR2 SVGAGI come from the germline V gene. This chain's CDR3 is CASSYMQLAFF. The CDR3 DNA sequence: TGTGCCAGCAGTTACATGCAGTTAGCTTTCTTT.

The V and J genes are TRBV18 and TRBJ1-1, with D perhaps TRBD1 (5 bases). V was trimmed by 3 bases and J by 6 bases, leaving 14 bases between them. Germline V CDR1 and CDR2: KGHSH, LQKENI. This CDR3 is built from 14 residues. DNA for the CDR3: TGTGCCAGCTCACCCGACAGTGGGGAACCTGAAGCTTTCTTT. It specifies CASSPDSGEPEAFF.

The rearrangement links TRBV27 to TRBJ1-2, with TRBD1 identical over 12 bases. Trimming at V came to 3 bases and at J to 4 bases, leaving 3 bases not matched to a gene. Looked up from germline, CDR1 is MNHEY and CDR2 is SMNVEV (reference sequence). The CDR3 is 15 residues long. The CDR3 DNA follows: TGTGCCAGCAGTTTGGGGACAGGGGGCGCCTATGGCTACACCTTC. Its protein is CASSLGTGGAYGYTF.

This chain joins TRBV6-6 and TRBJ2-7, with a weak D call TRBD2 (5 bases). The CDR3 spans 14 residues. Trimming left V 6 bases short and J 0 bases short, with 12 bases between. Looked up from germline, CDR1 is MNHNY and CDR2 is SVGAGI (reference sequence). CDR3 loop: CASRTTAGSYEQYF. The CDR3 bases are TGTGCCAGCAGGACTACGGCCGGCTCCTACGAGCAGTACTTC.

V and J are TRBV6-5 and TRBJ1-2, with 11 positions matching TRBD1. From germline, CDR1 is MNHEY and CDR2 SVGAGI. The CDR3 spans 13 residues. V shed 8 bases, J shed 7 bases, and the junction held 6 bases outside the gene matches. CDR3 loop: CASQDRGQSGYTF. The CDR3 DNA follows: TGTGCCAGCCAGGACAGGGGGCAGAGTGGCTACACCTTC.

J is TRBJ1-6 and V is TRBV7-2; D uncertain. The germline CDR1 and CDR2 sequences are SGHTA and FQGNSA. V was cut by 2 bases and J by 6 bases, with 5 bases left in between. CDR3 size: 13 residues. As DNA, the CDR3 is TGTGCCAGCAGCTTACAGGCTAATTCACCCCTCCACTTT. Its translation: CASSLQANSPLHF.

The table lists this clone with a few counts. The chain joins TRBV28 to TRBJ1-6; no reliable D call. The CDR3 consists of 17 residues. Germline V gene lookup returns CDR1 MDHEN and CDR2 SYDVKM. Trimming took 5 bases from V and 7 from J, leaving 21 bases between them. In DNA, the CDR3 is TGTGCCAGCAGTCCCATCGGGGAACGAGGTCAAAATTCACCCCTCCACTTT. Its translation is CASSPIGERGQNSPLHF.

This chain connects TRBV6-6 to TRBJ1-1, with TRBD1 as a possible D gene (6 bases). This CDR3 has 15 amino acids. Germline V gene lookup returns CDR1 MNHNY and CDR2 SVGAGI (reference sequence). V lost 6 bases, J lost 4 bases, and 18 bases lay in between. The CDR3 DNA sequence: TGTGCCAGCAGCTTTTTTACAGGGTTAGCCACTGAAGCTTTCTTT. Protein sequence: CASSFFTGLATEAFF.

To note about this clone: At one end, the junction sequence differs from germline, possibly due to a read error. This specimen includes other DNA sequences encoding the same CDR3. The genes are TRBV30 and TRBJ1-2; possibly TRBD1 for D (5 bases). The CDR3 loop spans 13 amino acids. Germline values: CDR1 GTSNPN, CDR2 SVGIG (reference sequence). CDR3 sequence: CAGGDPAPYGYTF. The CDR3 DNA is TGTGCCGGAGGGGATCCTGCCCCATATGGCTACACTTTC.

The chain is built from TRBV10-3 and TRBJ2-5; the match to TRBD1 covers 8 bases. The assigned J gene may be wrong: the sequence end matches TRBJ2-7 better. The CDR3 covers 14 residues. Germline values: CDR1 ENHRY, CDR2 SYGVKD. This chain's CDR3 is CAISGKDREGEQYF. CDR3 bases: TGTGCCATCAGTGGTAAGGACAGGGAAGGCGAGCAGTACTTC.

The chain has TRBV4-1 and TRBJ1-4; D remains ambiguous. The CDR3 is 15 amino acids. The germline V gene encodes CDR1 MGHRA and CDR2 YSYEKL. Between the trimmed V and J ends, which lost 1 base and 6 bases, there was a span of 12 bases. As DNA, the CDR3 is TGCGCCAGCAGCCAAGCCCGGAGGGTCTATGAAAAACTGTTTTTT. Protein sequence: CASSQARRVYEKLFF.

With regard to this clone: Other DNA sequences within the sample encode an identical CDR3. V gene TRBV28 combines with J gene TRBJ1-2; maybe TRBD1 (6 bases). CDR1 is MDHEN and CDR2 is SYDVKM in the germline V gene. The CDR3 spans 13 residues. The ends were cut back, 4 bases at V and 2 bases at J, with 8 bases in the middle. CDR3 amino acids: CASSSGQNYGYTF. CDR3 coding DNA: TGTGCCAGCAGTTCTGGACAGAACTATGGCTACACCTTC.

V usage is TRBV2 and J usage is TRBJ1-2; possible D gene TRBD1, 6 bases. Germline CDR1 reads SNHLY; CDR2 reads FYNNEI. The V and J ends lost 7 bases and 13 bases respectively, with 28 bases between them. This CDR3 comprises 15 residues. CDR3 region: CASTGLLMTGIGCTF. The CDR3 region has the DNA TGTGCCAGCACAGGCCTTTTGATGACAGGAATAGGATGCACCTTC. Full variable domain (outside the CDR3, taken from reference TRBV2 and TRBJ1-2): EPEVTQTPSHQVTQMGQEVILRCVPISNHLYFYWYRQILGQKVEFLVSFYNNEISEKSEIFDDQFSVERPDGSNFTLKIRSTKLEDSAMYFCASTGLLMTGIGCTFGSGTRLTVV.

The chain couples TRBV7-2 to TRBJ2-6; 7 nucleotides match TRBD1. Losses at the gene ends were 5 bases for V and 1 base for J; bases not matched to a gene: 2. Germline values: CDR1 SGHTA, CDR2 FQGNSA. The CDR3 covers 15 residues. This chain's CDR3 is CASSKQGSGANVLTF. The DNA of the CDR3 is TGTGCCAGCAGCAAACAGGGGTCTGGGGCCAACGTCCTGACTTTC. Filled out from reference TRBV7-2 and TRBJ2-6, the complete variable domain reads GAGVSQSPSNKVTEKGKDVELRCDPISGHTALYWYRQSLGQGLEFLIYFQGNSAPDKSGLPSDRFSAERTGGSVSTLTIQRTQQEDSAVYLCASSKQGSGANVLTFGAGSRLTVL.

V is TRBV19 and J is TRBJ1-6; 10 nucleotides align to TRBD1. CDR1 is LNHDA and CDR2 is SQIVND in the germline V gene (reference sequence). This CDR3 contains 14 residues. J gave up 10 bases and V 7 bases, and 7 bases lay outside the gene matches. This CDR3 is CASNWDRGKSPLHF. The DNA of the CDR3 is TGTGCCAGTAACTGGGACAGGGGAAAATCACCCCTCCACTTT.

V usage is TRBV28 and J usage is TRBJ2-7; the D gene is possibly TRBD1 (6 bases). The V end was cut by 10 bases, the J end by 0 bases, with 25 bases between. Germline V gives CDR1 MDHEN, CDR2 SYDVKM. The CDR3 covers 17 residues. The chain's CDR3 is CATPRRATGAYSYEQYF. CDR3 sequence (DNA): TGTGCCACCCCAAGGAGAGCGACAGGCGCTTACTCCTACGAGCAGTACTTC.

This chain connects TRBV15 to TRBJ1-6, with 7 bases lining up with TRBD1. The V gene end was trimmed by 2 bases and the J gene end by 0 bases; junction bases not matched to a gene: 7. CDR3 length equals 18 residues. The V gene's germline CDR1 is LNHNV and CDR2 YYDKDF (reference sequence). CDR3 nucleotides: TGTGCCACCAGCAGAACCAACAGGGGAAGCTCCTATAATTCACCCCTCCACTTT. Protein sequence: CATSRTNRGSSYNSPLHF. The whole variable domain, remainder taken from reference TRBV15 and TRBJ1-6, is DAMVIQNPRYQVTQFGKPVTLSCSQTLNHNVMYWYQQKSSQAPKLLFHYYDKDFNNEADTPDNFQSRRPNTSFCFLDIRSPGLGDTAMYLCATSRTNRGSSYNSPLHFGNGTRLTVT.

This clone showed up just a few times. The chain uses TRBV7-2 and TRBJ1-1; D not resolved. V was trimmed by 4 bases and J by 0 bases, leaving 12 bases between them. This CDR3 spans 15 amino acids. Germline values: CDR1 SGHTA, CDR2 FQGNSA. As DNA, the CDR3 is TGTGCCAGCAGCTCCTCGGACTACTTGAACACTGAAGCTTTCTTT. Its translation is CASSSSDYLNTEAFF. The variable domain in full, with the rest retrieved from reference TRBV7-2 and TRBJ1-1, is GAGVSQSPSNKVTEKGKDVELRCDPISGHTALYWYRQSLGQGLEFLIYFQGNSAPDKSGLPSDRFSAERTGGSVSTLTIQRTQQEDSAVYLCASSSSDYLNTEAFFGQGTRLTVV.

This clone came up a few times. The rearrangement links TRBV5-1 to TRBJ2-5, with TRBD1 as a possible D gene (6 bases). Germline V gene sequence: CDR1 SGHRS, CDR2 YFSETQ. The CDR3 runs 15 residues. Trimming pared 5 bases from V and 2 bases from J, leaving 16 bases between. The CDR3, as DNA: TGCGCCAGCAGGGCGACCGGGACACCACAAGAGACCCAGTACTTC. This codes for CASRATGTPQETQYF.

The chain carries TRBV2 and TRBJ2-1, with 7 positions matching TRBD2. The CDR3 runs to 14 residues. The germline gives CDR1 SNHLY, CDR2 FYNNEI. With V trimmed by 6 bases and J by 4 bases, 6 bases remained unmatched. Here the CDR3 reads CASSGSGNYNEQFF. The CDR3, as DNA: TGTGCCAGCAGCGGCAGCGGGAATTACAATGAGCAGTTCTTC.

This clone appeared once. J is TRBJ1-2 and V is TRBV6-6; D is unresolved. Germline V gene lookup returns CDR1 MNHNY and CDR2 SVGAGI (reference sequence). With 0 bases removed from V and 0 bases from J, the gap between germline ends came to 5 bases. The CDR3 covers 14 residues. The DNA for the CDR3 is TGTGCCAGCAGTTACTCGCCAGCTAACTATGGCTACACCTTC. The encoded protein is CASSYSPANYGYTF.

The gene calls are TRBV5-8 and TRBJ1-5, with a weak D call TRBD1 (5 bases). CDR3 length equals 13 residues. Trimming removed 0 bases at V and 7 bases at J, with 8 bases between. Germline loops: CDR1 SGHTS, CDR2 YDEGEE. The CDR3 DNA follows: TGTGCCAGCAGCTTGGAGGAGGGGCAGCCCCAGCATTTT. Its translation: CASSLEEGQPQHF.

The chain links TRBV12-5 to TRBJ2-1, with TRBD2 matching over 7 bases. Germline CDR1 LGHNT, CDR2 FRNRAP. The CDR3 extends over 17 amino acids. The CDR3 DNA sequence: TGTTTCGAATGGTGGGGCCCCCTTCGACCCGGGGGGAATGAGCAGTTCTTC. Translating gives CFEWWGPLRPGGNEQFF.

In its sample, this clone was seen once. The rearrangement links TRBV6-5 to TRBJ1-4, with TRBD1 as a possible D gene (5 bases). Per the germline V gene, CDR1 is MNHEY and CDR2 is SVGAGI. V dropped 10 bases and J dropped 7 bases, with 16 bases sitting between them. The CDR3 contains 13 residues. The CDR3 loop reads CATREPSGEKLFF. CDR3 bases: TGTGCCACCAGGGAGCCTTCTGGTGAAAAACTGTTTTTT.